Listed below are T cell receptor beta chains from one sample, sequenced in a study of shared clonotypes between healthy human individuals. Here immunoSEQ multiplex PCR was the method, and the copy in TCRdb shows in-frame clones only, minus some. Among hundreds of thousands of clones listed, about 95% were seen once. The sample was naive CD8+ T cells sorted from blood. Receptor source: a woman aged 30 to 39 in good health. The conserved cysteine and the conserved F or W are not part of the CDR3 here.

j_call v_call cdr3_aa
TRBJ2-7 TRBV7-2 ASSTRWTGAGVYEQY
TRBJ2-7 TRBV9 ASSTSGSSYEQY
TRBJ2-3 TRBV7-2 ASSFPLAGGTDTQY
TRBJ2-7 TRBV11-2 ASSFRGTSGLYEQY
TRBJ2-5 TRBV11-2 ASSRRGNEGPWGETQY
TRBJ2-7 TRBV7-8 ASSFLAGASGEQY
TRBJ2-5 TRBV28 ASRNPAGRLETQY
TRBJ1-3 TRBV29-1 SAMLQDFSGNTIY
TRBJ2-7 TRBV27 ASSPLLTSGINEQY
TRBJ2-7 TRBV4-1 ASSQDSAWGLEQY